Below, 6 T cell receptor beta chains from the same sample are listed, as sequenced in a study of T-cell memory formation after mild COVID-19. MiXCR, run by TCRdb on the 5' RACE reads, gives a single entry per CDR3 protein. The sample lists about 82,000 distinct CDR3 sequences, approximately 16% occurring once. The sequenced sample was PBMCs or a T cell subset sorted from them (not recorded which). The receptors here all came from a man between 18 and 35 years old who had mild COVID-19 (a few samples of this study predate the infection). Cell type and time point are not known.

This clonotype appeared a few times. The germline gene is not matched at one end of the junction; a read error may be the cause. The CDR3 coding sequence is TGCGCCAGCAGCCAAGATGTGAAGGGGCCGTCAACAGGTACGCAGTATTTT. It yields the protein CASSQDVKGPSTGTQYF. The J gene is TRBJ2-3, the V gene TRBV4-3; a possible D gene is TRBD1 (5 bases). CDR1 LGHNA and CDR2 YSLEER come from the germline V gene. The CDR3 sequence is 17 residues long.

Many counts were recorded for this clonotype. The chain couples TRBV7-8 to TRBJ2-1; possibly TRBD2 for D (5 bases). Germline V gene sequence: CDR1 SGHVS, CDR2 FQNEAQ. The CDR3 is 15 amino acids. V lost 0 bases and J lost 0, with 6 bases in between. The CDR3 nucleotides are TGTGCCAGCAGCTTAGCGGGGAGCTCCTACAATGAGCAGTTCTTC. Translation gives CASSLAGSSYNEQFF.

This clonotype was observed a few times. This chain connects TRBV30 to TRBJ2-2; D call uncertain. Per the germline V gene, CDR1 is GTSNPN and CDR2 is SVGIG (reference sequence). CDR3 length: 11 residues. Trimming removed 0 bases from V and 6 bases from J, with 2 bases in between. CDR3 sequence: CAWSVPGELFF. The DNA for the CDR3 is TGTGCCTGGAGTGTACCCGGGGAGCTGTTTTTT.

The rearrangement joins TRBV6-2 or TRBV6-3 to TRBJ1-2; no firm D call. V was cut by 0 bases and J by 1 base, with 9 bases left in between. There are 15 residues in the CDR3. The germline gives CDR1 MNHEY, CDR2 SVGEGT. The CDR3 DNA follows: TGTGCCAGCAGTTACTCGAGGGTATTTAACTATGGCTACACCTTC. It translates to CASSYSRVFNYGYTF.

V gene TRBV6-6 combines with J gene TRBJ1-6, with D perhaps TRBD1 (5 bases). V gave up 2 bases and J gave up 2 bases, with 7 bases separating them. The CDR3 contains 15 residues. Germline values: CDR1 MNHNY, CDR2 SVGAGI (reference sequence). The CDR3 nucleotides read TGTGCCAGCAGTTACGGGGGGACCTATAATTCACCCCTCCACTTT. Translated, it gives CASSYGGTYNSPLHF.

This clonotype was detected ten times or more. The chain is built from TRBV29-1 and TRBJ2-5, with 9 bases aligning to TRBD1. The V gene end was trimmed by 7 bases and the J gene end by 5 bases; junction bases not matched to a gene: 5. This CDR3 spans 12 amino acids. CDR1 and CDR2 (germline): SQVTM, ANQGSEA. This CDR3 reads CSATGGKETQYF. The CDR3 DNA reads as TGCAGCGCCACAGGGGGCAAGGAGACCCAGTACTTC.